This T cell receptor (beta chain) was found in a study of T cell repertoires in cytomegalovirus infection. Across the study: An indication of both CMV infection and matching HLA type came from public TCR beta signatures.

TCRdb re-called the reads with MiXCR, one entry per CDR3 protein. The sample has more than 400,000 distinct CDR3 sequences, 26% seen once; the top ten hold 13%. Trimming at V came to 5 bases and at J to 6 bases, leaving 10 bases not matched to a gene. The germline gives CDR1 LNHDA, CDR2 SQIVND (reference sequence). This CDR3 is built from 16 residues. Details on this clonotype: Antigen: not known.

Study-wide results and limits: The study identified carriers of CMV plus the relevant HLA from cumulative public TCR beta family frequency. HLA-C-restricted CMV clonotypes gave the most frequent clonotype in two of eight donors.

V gene TRBV19 combines with J gene TRBJ1-1, with 12 bases identical to TRBD1. Sequenced input: PBMCs. The TCR comes from a human donor in good health (CMV status not recorded). Some clones in this sample may be carry-over from other donors' samples. The CDR3 DNA is TGTGCCAGTAGTCCCGCCGGGACAGGGGGCCAGTCTGAAGCTTTCTTT. Translated, it gives CASSPAGTGGQSEAFF. Variable domain in full (rest from reference TRBV19 and TRBJ1-1): DGGITQSPKYLFRKEGQNVTLSCEQNLNHDAMYWYRQDPGQGLRLIYYSQIVNDFQKGDIAEGYSVSREKKESFPLTVTSAQKNPTAFYLCASSPAGTGGQSEAFFGQGTRLTVV.